The 32 T cell receptor beta chains in this list originate from one sample, sequenced in a study of blood T cell repertoires in COVID-19. Method: immunoSEQ multiplex PCR; TCRdb's copy keeps in-frame clones and lacks some. The table shows over 65,000 clones, with around 81% occurring only once. The sequencing input was peripheral blood. These receptors were taken from an elderly man with active or convalescent COVID-19.

J is TRBJ1-4 and V is TRBV7-2; D unclear. The CDR3 sequence is 12 residues long. Trimming stripped 6 bases from V and 5 bases from J, with 7 bases between. Looked up from germline, CDR1 is SGHTA and CDR2 is FQGNSA. DNA of the CDR3: TGTGCCAGCAGTTATTCGAATGAAAAACTGTTTTTT. Amino acid sequence: CASSYSNEKLFF.

The chain couples TRBV9 to TRBJ2-7; TRBD2 matches 7 bases. The germline V gene has CDR1 SGDLS and CDR2 YYNGEE. V shed 5 bases, J shed 5 bases, and the junction held 16 bases outside the gene matches. CDR3 length: 16 amino acids. The CDR3 nucleotides are TGTGCCAGCAGGGGAGGCCCAAGGCGGGAGCTCCACGAGCAGTACGTC. It specifies CASRGGPRRELHEQYV.

The chain employs TRBV2 and TRBJ1-3, with D perhaps matching TRBD1 (5 bases). The germline V gene has CDR1 SNHLY and CDR2 FYNNEI. Trimming stripped 4 bases from V and 8 bases from J, with 12 bases between. CDR3 length equals 13 residues. CDR3 DNA sequence: TGTGCCAGCAGTGGCTTCAGGGCTGACACCATATATTTT. Its protein is CASSGFRADTIYF. Full variable domain (remainder filled in from reference TRBV2 and TRBJ1-3): EPEVTQTPSHQVTQMGQEVILRCVPISNHLYFYWYRQILGQKVEFLVSFYNNEISEKSEIFDDQFSVERPDGSNFTLKIRSTKLEDSAMYFCASSGFRADTIYFGEGSWLTVV.

The chain is built from TRBV7-9 and TRBJ2-1; the match to TRBD2 covers 10 bases. Germline CDR1 and CDR2: SEHNR and FQNEAQ (reference sequence). V was pared by 5 bases and J by 4 bases, with 11 bases of the junction left unmatched. The CDR3 sequence is 17 residues long. The CDR3 coding sequence is TGTGCCAGCAGCCCAGCACTCACTAGCGGGGCTTACAATGAGCAGTTCTTC. It specifies CASSPALTSGAYNEQFF.

The chain links TRBV5-4 to TRBJ1-6, with D maybe TRBD1 (5 bases). Germline V gives CDR1 SGHNT, CDR2 YYREEE (reference sequence). V was pared by 9 bases and J by 11 bases, with 21 bases between. The CDR3 is 14 amino acids. The CDR3 nucleotides read TGTGCCACTTCCTCGGGGGGATTTTCGACACCCCTCCACTTT. The encoded protein is CATSSGGFSTPLHF.

The J gene is TRBJ1-2, the V gene TRBV5-4, with 7 nucleotides matching TRBD1. After removal of 0 bases from V and 3 bases from J, the junction contained 5 bases not matched to a gene. Germline CDR1 is SGHNT and CDR2 is YYREEE (reference sequence). This CDR3 has 15 amino acids. CDR3 DNA sequence: TGTGCCAGCAGCTTGGGTGAGGGGGCGTACTATGGCTACACCTTC. It translates to CASSLGEGAYYGYTF.

The V and J genes are TRBV5-1 and TRBJ2-3; 9 nucleotides line up with TRBD2. This CDR3 contains 14 residues. Trimming took 4 bases from V and 5 from J; bases not matched to a gene: 5. From germline, CDR1 is SGHRS and CDR2 YFSETQ. CDR3 in amino acids: CASSRASGKDTQYF. CDR3 sequence (DNA): TGCGCCAGCAGCAGGGCTAGCGGGAAAGATACGCAGTATTTT.

The V gene is TRBV2, the J gene TRBJ2-1; TRBD2 agrees at 9 bases. V lost 8 bases, J lost 6 bases, and 5 bases stayed unmatched. Germline V gene sequence: CDR1 SNHLY, CDR2 FYNNEI. CDR3 length: 13 residues. Here the CDR3 DNA reads TGTGCCAGCTCGGGCGGGAGGGGCAATGAGCAGTTCTTC. It translates to CASSGGRGNEQFF. Full variable domain (missing parts from reference TRBV2 and TRBJ2-1): EPEVTQTPSHQVTQMGQEVILRCVPISNHLYFYWYRQILGQKVEFLVSFYNNEISEKSEIFDDQFSVERPDGSNFTLKIRSTKLEDSAMYFCASSGGRGNEQFFGPGTRLTVL.

The chain carries TRBV5-4 and TRBJ2-3; D perhaps matches TRBD2 (6 bases). Germline loops: CDR1 SGHNT, CDR2 YYREEE (reference sequence). This CDR3 has 15 residues. V was shortened by 4 bases and J by 3 bases, with 15 bases between the two germline ends. The CDR3 is CASSPRGAGTDTQYF. For the CDR3, the DNA is TGTGCCAGCAGCCCCCGCGGGGCTGGAACAGATACGCAGTATTTT.

The CDR3 DNA reads TGCGCCAGCAGCCCAGAGAGGACAGGGAGGGGAGAAAAACTGTTTTTT. Translation gives CASSPERTGRGEKLFF. V is TRBV5-1 and J is TRBJ1-4; 8 bases are a match to TRBD1. The ends lost 4 bases at V and 8 bases at J; junction bases unmatched: 13. The germline V gene has CDR1 SGHRS and CDR2 YFSETQ. The CDR3 loop spans 16 amino acids.

The V and J genes are TRBV5-1 and TRBJ1-1; 8 nucleotides match TRBD1. The CDR3 runs 13 residues. CDR1 and CDR2 from the germline V gene are SGHRS and YFSETQ. Germline trimming cut 1 base from V and 5 bases from J; bases unmatched to any gene: 1. For the CDR3, the DNA is TGCGCCAGCAGCTTGACAGGGGGAACTGAAGCTTTCTTT. This codes for CASSLTGGTEAFF.

This CDR3 reads CASSNPRDSSSYEQYV. For the CDR3, the DNA is TGTGCCAGCAGTAATCCCCGGGACAGTAGCTCCTACGAGCAGTACGTC. The gene calls are TRBV28 and TRBJ2-7; 7 positions match TRBD1. Germline V gene data show CDR1 as MDHEN and CDR2 as SYDVKM. Trimming at V came to 5 bases and at J to 0 bases, leaving 10 bases not matched to a gene. The CDR3 contains 16 residues.

This chain uses TRBV7-2 with TRBJ1-5; possible D gene TRBD1, 6 bases. CDR1 is SGHTA, CDR2 FQGNSA, per germline. V dropped 5 bases and J dropped 9 bases, with 17 bases sitting between them. This CDR3 has 14 residues. This CDR3 reads CASSQPGGLWPQHF. The CDR3 DNA is TGTGCCAGCAGCCAGCCCGGGGGGCTGTGGCCCCAGCATTTT.

The rearrangement uses TRBV3-1 (or the pseudogene TRBV3-2) and TRBJ1-1; 9 nucleotides line up with TRBD1. The J segment lost 7 bases and the V segment lost 5 bases, leaving 5 bases of the junction unmatched. CDR1 is LGHDT, CDR2 YNNKEL, per germline (reference sequence). This CDR3 comprises 13 residues. The CDR3 nucleotides read TGTGCCAGCAGCTCGACAGGGGGGATTGAAGCTTTCTTT. This gives the protein CASSSTGGIEAFF.

This clone appeared a few times. The chain is built from TRBV29-1 and TRBJ1-1; 7 nucleotides line up with TRBD1. V was pared by 7 bases and J by 1 base, with 3 bases of the junction left unmatched. Per the germline V gene, CDR1 is SQVTM and CDR2 is ANQGSEA. CDR3 size: 12 residues. CDR3 in DNA: TGCAGCGCTAACAGGGGGAACACTGAAGCTTTCTTT. It yields the protein CSANRGNTEAFF.

This clone appeared once. The rearrangement links TRBV19 to TRBJ1-2; 10 bases are a match to TRBD1. V dropped 7 bases and J dropped 3; count of bases not matched to a gene: 14. The CDR3 has 17 amino acids. Germline CDR1 and CDR2: LNHDA and SQIVND (reference sequence). In nucleotides, the CDR3 is TGTGCCAGTATCCCCCGAGGGGACAGGGGCTCTTACTATGGCTACACCTTC. Protein: CASIPRGDRGSYYGYTF.

This sequence joins TRBV7-9 and TRBJ2-2; D unclear. This CDR3 is 15 amino acids long. The V and J ends lost 4 bases and 0 bases respectively, with 9 bases between them. Germline V gene data show CDR1 as SEHNR and CDR2 as FQNEAQ (reference sequence). CDR3 DNA: TGTGCCAGCAGCTCAACGGGTCCGAACACCGGGGAGCTGTTTTTT. This gives the protein CASSSTGPNTGELFF.

Only a few counts were recorded for this clone. The V call is TRBV6-6, the J call TRBJ1-5; D gene ambiguous. This CDR3 spans 15 amino acids. Germline V gene sequence: CDR1 MNHNY, CDR2 SVGAGI (reference sequence). V lost 6 bases to trimming and J lost 0 bases, with 12 bases between them. The CDR3: CASSHEGYSNQPQHF. The CDR3 nucleotides are TGTGCCAGCAGCCACGAGGGATATAGCAATCAGCCCCAGCATTTT.

The chain carries TRBV7-9 and TRBJ2-2; D might be TRBD1 (5 bases). V lost 2 bases to trimming and J lost 6 bases, with 13 bases between them. This CDR3 has 15 amino acids. CDR1 is SEHNR, CDR2 FQNEAQ, per germline (reference sequence). The CDR3 sequence: CASSLRGNGAGELFF. Written as DNA, the CDR3 is TGTGCCAGCAGCTTAAGGGGAAATGGGGCCGGGGAGCTGTTTTTT.

In its sample, this clone was seen a few times. CDR3 in amino acids: CASSPRQGWYQPQHF. Here the CDR3 DNA reads TGTGCCAGCAGTCCTCGACAGGGATGGTATCAGCCCCAGCATTTT. V usage is TRBV6-5 and J usage is TRBJ1-5; 7 nucleotides match TRBD1. The CDR3 length is 15 residues. V lost 5 bases, J lost 5 bases, and 9 bases stayed unmatched. In germline, CDR1 is MNHEY, CDR2 SVGAGI.

Regarding this clone: Other DNA sequences in this sample translate to the same CDR3. V is TRBV12-5 and J is TRBJ2-5; 8 bases map to TRBD2. CDR1 and CDR2 (germline): LGHNT, FRNRAP. The CDR3 has 15 amino acids. The V gene end was trimmed by 1 base and the J gene end by 4 bases; junction bases not matched to a gene: 5. The CDR3, as DNA: TGTGCTAGTGGTTTGGGTAGCGGGGAAGGAGAGACCCAGTACTTC. This sequence encodes CASGLGSGEGETQYF.

This clone appeared a single time. The chain carries TRBV5-1 and TRBJ1-4; D unresolved. The V end lost 3 bases, the J end lost 4 bases, and 13 bases lay between the germline ends. The CDR3 has 15 residues. Germline CDR1 and CDR2: SGHRS and YFSETQ. CDR3 sequence: CASSSGLLNNEKLFF. The CDR3 DNA reads TGCGCCAGCAGCTCCGGGTTACTCAATAATGAAAAACTGTTTTTT. Looking up the rest from reference TRBV5-1 and TRBJ1-4 gives the full variable domain: KAGVTQTPRYLIKTRGQQVTLSCSPISGHRSVSWYQQTPGQGLQFLFEYFSETQRNKGNFPGRFSGRQFSNSRSEMNVSTLELGDSALYLCASSSGLLNNEKLFFGSGTQLSVL.

The chain is built from TRBV3-1 (or the pseudogene TRBV3-2) and TRBJ2-5, with D possibly TRBD2 on 6 matching bases. V lost 3 bases and J lost 7, with 15 bases in between. CDR1 LGHDT and CDR2 YNNKEL come from the germline V gene (reference sequence). This CDR3 contains 14 residues. CDR3 in DNA: TGTGCCAGCAGCCATCGCGGGGCCACGGGGACCCAGTACTTC. Protein: CASSHRGATGTQYF.

This clone was detected once. The CDR3 DNA sequence: TGTGCCAGCAGCTTGAGGCTGACAGCGCCACATGGCTACACCTTC. Residues: CASSLRLTAPHGYTF. V and J are TRBV5-8 and TRBJ1-2; D may be TRBD1 (5 bases). The V end lost 1 base, the J end lost 6 bases, and 16 bases lay between the germline ends. The CDR3 extends over 15 amino acids. Germline CDR1 and CDR2: SGHTS and YDEGEE. Variable domain in full (rest from reference TRBV5-8 and TRBJ1-2): EAGVTQSPTHLIKTRGQQATLRCSPISGHTSVYWYQQALGLGLQFLLWYDEGEERNRGNFPPRFSGRQFPNYSSELNVNALELEDSALYLCASSLRLTAPHGYTFGSGTRLTVV.

The chain couples TRBV12-5 to TRBJ2-1; 8 bases align to TRBD2. The J segment lost 4 bases and the V segment lost 3 bases, leaving 5 bases of the junction unmatched. CDR1 and CDR2 (germline): LGHNT, FRNRAP. The CDR3 sequence is 15 residues long. CDR3 sequence: CASGLGRGGYNEQFF. The CDR3 DNA is TGTGCTAGTGGTTTAGGACGGGGGGGGTACAATGAGCAGTTCTTC.

The rearrangement joins TRBV9 to TRBJ2-2; TRBD2 agrees at 11 bases. With V trimmed by 6 bases and J by 3 bases, 10 bases remained unmatched. CDR1 is SGDLS, CDR2 YYNGEE, per germline. This CDR3 has 17 residues. The CDR3 region is CASTASGRPADTGELFF. The CDR3 coding sequence is TGTGCCAGCACCGCTAGCGGGAGGCCCGCGGACACCGGGGAGCTGTTTTTT.

The J gene is TRBJ2-5, the V gene TRBV11-3; no definite D call. Germline lookup yields CDR1 SGHNT and CDR2 YENEEA. Trimming shortened V by 3 bases and J by 5 bases, and 10 bases separated the two germline ends. The length of the CDR3 is 13 residues. CDR3 sequence: CASSFGGPETQYF. The CDR3 DNA reads as TGTGCCAGCAGCTTTGGCGGTCCCGAGACCCAGTACTTC.

The V call is TRBV3-1 (or the pseudogene TRBV3-2), the J call TRBJ2-5; tentatively, D is TRBD1 (5 bases). There are 15 residues in the CDR3. CDR1 and CDR2 (germline): LGHDT, YNNKEL (reference sequence). The V and J ends lost 2 bases and 4 bases respectively, with 14 bases between them. The CDR3 is CASSQLRQGVETQYF. The CDR3 DNA reads TGTGCCAGCAGCCAACTTAGGCAGGGCGTAGAGACCCAGTACTTC.

This chain joins TRBV30 and TRBJ1-5, with D uncertain. The CDR3 extends over 13 amino acids. Trimming cost V 5 bases and J 0 bases, with 8 bases left between them. CDR1 is GTSNPN, CDR2 SVGIG, per germline (reference sequence). The CDR3 bases are TGTGCCTGGGCTCCGAGTAGCAATCAGCCCCAGCATTTT. This translates into CAWAPSSNQPQHF.

This rearrangement joins TRBV19 to TRBJ2-2; D remains unclear. The CDR3 is made up of 14 amino acids. The germline V gene encodes CDR1 LNHDA and CDR2 SQIVND (reference sequence). The V end lost 2 bases, the J end lost 0 bases, and 4 bases lay between the germline ends. In DNA form, the CDR3 reads TGTGCCAGTAGTATATCAACGAACACCGGGGAGCTGTTTTTT. Protein sequence: CASSISTNTGELFF.

The rearrangement links TRBV28 to TRBJ1-1, with 8 bases identical to TRBD1. Losses at the gene ends were 5 bases for V and 0 bases for J; bases not matched to a gene: 14. This CDR3 is built from 18 residues. Germline loops: CDR1 MDHEN, CDR2 SYDVKM. CDR3 amino acids: CASSALITGGSLNTEAFF. The DNA of the CDR3 is TGTGCCAGCAGTGCCCTAATAACAGGGGGTTCATTGAACACTGAAGCTTTCTTT.

This clone was detected only once. Its ends do not fully match the called genes, so a read error is possible. V is TRBV6-1 and J is TRBJ2-2, with 13 bases that match TRBD2. This CDR3 contains 17 residues. Germline assignment: CDR1 MNHNS and CDR2 SASEGT. The CDR3 DNA follows: TGTGCCAGCACTGAAATGGGACTAGCGGGGATCACCGGGGAGCTGTTTTTT. Residues: CASTEMGLAGITGELFF.